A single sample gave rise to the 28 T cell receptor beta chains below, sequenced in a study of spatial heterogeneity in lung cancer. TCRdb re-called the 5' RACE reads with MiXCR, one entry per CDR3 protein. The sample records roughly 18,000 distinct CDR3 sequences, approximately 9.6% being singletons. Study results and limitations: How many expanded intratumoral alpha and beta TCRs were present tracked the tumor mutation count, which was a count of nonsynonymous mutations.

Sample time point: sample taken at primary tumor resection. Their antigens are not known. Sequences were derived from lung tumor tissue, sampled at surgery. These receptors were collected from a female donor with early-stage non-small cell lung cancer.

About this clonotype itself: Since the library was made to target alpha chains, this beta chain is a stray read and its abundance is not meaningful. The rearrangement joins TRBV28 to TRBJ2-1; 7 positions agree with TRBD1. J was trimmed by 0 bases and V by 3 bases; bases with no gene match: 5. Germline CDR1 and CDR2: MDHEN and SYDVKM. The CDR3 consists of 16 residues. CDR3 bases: TGTGCCAGCAGTTTGGGACAGAATAGCTCCTACAATGAGCAGTTCTTC. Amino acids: CASSLGQNSSYNEQFF.

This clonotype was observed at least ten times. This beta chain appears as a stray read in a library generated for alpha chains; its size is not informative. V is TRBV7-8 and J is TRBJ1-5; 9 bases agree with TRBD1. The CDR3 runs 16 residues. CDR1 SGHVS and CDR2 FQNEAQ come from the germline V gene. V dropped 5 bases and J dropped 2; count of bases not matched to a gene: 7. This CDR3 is CASSARQGVGNQPQHF. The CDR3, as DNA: TGTGCCAGCAGCGCCCGACAGGGGGTTGGCAATCAGCCCCAGCATTTT.

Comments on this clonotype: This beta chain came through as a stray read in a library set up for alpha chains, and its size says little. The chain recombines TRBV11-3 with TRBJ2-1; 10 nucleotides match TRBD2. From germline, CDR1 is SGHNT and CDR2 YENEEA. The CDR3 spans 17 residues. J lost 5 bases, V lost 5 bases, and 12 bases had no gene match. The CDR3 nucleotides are TGTGCCAGCAGCCCCGCCACCAGCGGGGGGGGAAACAATGAGCAGTTCTTC. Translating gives CASSPATSGGGNNEQFF.

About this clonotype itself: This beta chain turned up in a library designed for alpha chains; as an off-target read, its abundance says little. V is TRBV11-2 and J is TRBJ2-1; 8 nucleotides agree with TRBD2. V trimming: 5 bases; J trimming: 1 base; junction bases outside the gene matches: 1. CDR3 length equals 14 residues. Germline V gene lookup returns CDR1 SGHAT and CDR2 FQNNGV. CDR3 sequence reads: CASSPGGSYNEQFF. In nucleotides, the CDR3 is TGTGCCAGCAGCCCGGGGGGGTCCTACAATGAGCAGTTCTTC.

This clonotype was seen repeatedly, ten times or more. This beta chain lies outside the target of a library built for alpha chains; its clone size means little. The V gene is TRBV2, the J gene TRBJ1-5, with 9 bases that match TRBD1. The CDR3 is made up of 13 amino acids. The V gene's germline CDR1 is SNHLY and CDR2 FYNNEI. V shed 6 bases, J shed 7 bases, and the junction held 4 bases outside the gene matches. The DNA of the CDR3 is TGTGCCAGCAGAGACAGGGGGGGACAGCCCCAGCATTTT. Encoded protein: CASRDRGGQPQHF.

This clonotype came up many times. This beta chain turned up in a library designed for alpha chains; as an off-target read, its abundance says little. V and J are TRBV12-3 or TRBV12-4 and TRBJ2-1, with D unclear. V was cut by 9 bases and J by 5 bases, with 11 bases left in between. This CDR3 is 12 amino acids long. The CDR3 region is CASRLTDNEQFF. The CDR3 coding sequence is TGTGCCAGTCGCCTTACAGACAATGAGCAGTTCTTC.

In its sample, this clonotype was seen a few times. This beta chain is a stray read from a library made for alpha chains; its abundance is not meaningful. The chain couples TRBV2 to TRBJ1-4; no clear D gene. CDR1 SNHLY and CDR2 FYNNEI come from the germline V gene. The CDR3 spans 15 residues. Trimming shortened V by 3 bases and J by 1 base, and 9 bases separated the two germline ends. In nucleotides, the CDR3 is TGTGCCAGCAGTGAGATCGGGGTAACTAATGAAAAACTGTTTTTT. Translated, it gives CASSEIGVTNEKLFF.

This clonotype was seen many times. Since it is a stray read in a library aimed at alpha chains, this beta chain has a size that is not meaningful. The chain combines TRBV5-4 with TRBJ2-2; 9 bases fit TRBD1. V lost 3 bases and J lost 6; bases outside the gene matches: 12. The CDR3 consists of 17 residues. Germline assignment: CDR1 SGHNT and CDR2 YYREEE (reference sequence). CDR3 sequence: CASSSKGGTGTAGELFF. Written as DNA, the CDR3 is TGTGCCAGCAGCTCAAAAGGTGGGACAGGGACCGCCGGGGAGCTGTTTTTT.

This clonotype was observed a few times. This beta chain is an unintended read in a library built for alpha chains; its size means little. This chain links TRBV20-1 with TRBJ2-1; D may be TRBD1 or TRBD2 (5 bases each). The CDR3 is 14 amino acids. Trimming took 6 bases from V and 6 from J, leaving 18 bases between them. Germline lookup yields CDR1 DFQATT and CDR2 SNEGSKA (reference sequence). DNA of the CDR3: TGCAGTGCCACCCGGGACGGAGCAGTCAATGAGCAGTTCTTC. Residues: CSATRDGAVNEQFF.

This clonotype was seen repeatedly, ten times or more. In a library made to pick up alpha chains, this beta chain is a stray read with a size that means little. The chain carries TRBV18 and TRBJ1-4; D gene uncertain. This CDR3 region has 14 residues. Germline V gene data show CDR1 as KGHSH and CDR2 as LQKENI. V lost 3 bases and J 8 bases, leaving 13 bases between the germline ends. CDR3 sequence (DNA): TGTGCCAGCTCACCCGCCGGGGTGGGAGAAAAACTGTTTTTT. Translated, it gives CASSPAGVGEKLFF.

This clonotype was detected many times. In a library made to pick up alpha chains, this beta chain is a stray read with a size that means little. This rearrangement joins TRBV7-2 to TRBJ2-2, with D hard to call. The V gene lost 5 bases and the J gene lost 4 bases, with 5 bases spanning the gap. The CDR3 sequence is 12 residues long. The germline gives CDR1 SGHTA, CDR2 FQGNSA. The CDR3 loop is CASSHPTGELFF. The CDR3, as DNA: TGTGCCAGCAGCCACCCCACCGGGGAGCTGTTTTTT.

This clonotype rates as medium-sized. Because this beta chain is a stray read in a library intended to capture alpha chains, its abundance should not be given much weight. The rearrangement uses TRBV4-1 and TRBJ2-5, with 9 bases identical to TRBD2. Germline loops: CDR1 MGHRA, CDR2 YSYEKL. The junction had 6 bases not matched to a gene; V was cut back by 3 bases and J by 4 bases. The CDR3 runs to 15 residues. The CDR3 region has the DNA TGCGCCAGCAGCCAGCGGGGGGGCTTTCGAGAGACCCAGTACTTC. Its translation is CASSQRGGFRETQYF.

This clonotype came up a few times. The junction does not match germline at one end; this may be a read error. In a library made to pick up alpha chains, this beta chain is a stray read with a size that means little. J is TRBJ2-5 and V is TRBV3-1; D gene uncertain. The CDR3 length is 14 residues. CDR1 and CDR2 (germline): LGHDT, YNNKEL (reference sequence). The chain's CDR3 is CANSQVTGQETQYF. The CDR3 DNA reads TGTGCCAACAGCCAAGTTACGGGCCAAGAGACCCAGTACTTC.

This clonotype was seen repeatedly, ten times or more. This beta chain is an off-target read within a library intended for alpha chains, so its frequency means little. DNA of the CDR3: TGTGCCAGCAGCTACGACAGGGGAAGGCAGCCCCAGCATTTT. Its translation: CASSYDRGRQPQHF. J is TRBJ1-5 and V is TRBV12-3 or TRBV12-4; 8 nucleotides agree with TRBD1. Losses at the gene ends were 6 bases for V and 7 bases for J; bases not matched to a gene: 8. This CDR3 region has 14 residues.

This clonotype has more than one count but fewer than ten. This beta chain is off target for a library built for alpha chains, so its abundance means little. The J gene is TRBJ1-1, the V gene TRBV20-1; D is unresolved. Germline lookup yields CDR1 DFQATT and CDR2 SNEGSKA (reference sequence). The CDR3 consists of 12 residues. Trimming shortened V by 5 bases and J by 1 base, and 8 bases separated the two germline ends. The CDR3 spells CSASDGNTEAFF. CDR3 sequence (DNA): TGCAGTGCTTCGGACGGGAACACTGAAGCTTTCTTT.

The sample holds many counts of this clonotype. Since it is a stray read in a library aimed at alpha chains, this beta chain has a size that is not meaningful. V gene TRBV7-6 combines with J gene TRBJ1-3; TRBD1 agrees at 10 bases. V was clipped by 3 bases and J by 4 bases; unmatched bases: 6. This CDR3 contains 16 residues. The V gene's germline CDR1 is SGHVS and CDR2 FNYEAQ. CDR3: CASSFGTGASGNTIYF. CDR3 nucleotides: TGTGCCAGCAGCTTCGGGACAGGGGCCTCCGGAAACACCATATATTTT. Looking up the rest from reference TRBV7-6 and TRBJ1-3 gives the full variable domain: GAGVSQSPRYKVTKRGQDVALRCDPISGHVSLYWYRQALGQGPEFLTYFNYEAQQDKSGLPNDRFSAERPEGSISTLTIQRTEQRDSAMYRCASSFGTGASGNTIYFGEGSWLTVV.

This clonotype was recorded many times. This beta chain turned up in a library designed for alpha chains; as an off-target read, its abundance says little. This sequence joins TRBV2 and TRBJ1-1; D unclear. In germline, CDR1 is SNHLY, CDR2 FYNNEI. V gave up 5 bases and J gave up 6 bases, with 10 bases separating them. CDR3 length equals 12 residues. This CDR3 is CASSLRMSEAFF. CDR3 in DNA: TGTGCCAGCAGTCTTCGGATGTCTGAAGCTTTCTTT.

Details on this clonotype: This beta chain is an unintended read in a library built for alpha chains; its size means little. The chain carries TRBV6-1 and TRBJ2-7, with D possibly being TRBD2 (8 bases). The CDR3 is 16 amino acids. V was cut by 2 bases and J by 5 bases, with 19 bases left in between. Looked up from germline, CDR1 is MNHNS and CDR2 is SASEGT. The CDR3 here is CASSEYSRQGLDEQYF. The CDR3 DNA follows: TGTGCCAGCAGTGAATATAGTCGACAGGGACTAGACGAGCAGTACTTC.

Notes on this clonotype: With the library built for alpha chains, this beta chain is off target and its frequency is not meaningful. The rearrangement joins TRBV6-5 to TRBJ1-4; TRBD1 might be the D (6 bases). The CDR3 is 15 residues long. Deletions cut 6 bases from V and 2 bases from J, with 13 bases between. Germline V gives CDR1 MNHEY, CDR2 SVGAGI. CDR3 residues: CASSSLGATNEKLFF. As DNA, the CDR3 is TGTGCCAGCAGCTCTCTGGGGGCGACTAATGAAAAACTGTTTTTT.

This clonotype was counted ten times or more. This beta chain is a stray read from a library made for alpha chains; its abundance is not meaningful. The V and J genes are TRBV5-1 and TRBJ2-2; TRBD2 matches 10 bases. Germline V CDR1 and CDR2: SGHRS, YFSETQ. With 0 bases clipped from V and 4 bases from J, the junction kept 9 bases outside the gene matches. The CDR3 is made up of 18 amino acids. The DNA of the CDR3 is TGCGCCAGCAGCTTGGCCAGCGGGGGGGCCGTAAGCACCGGGGAGCTGTTTTTT. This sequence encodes CASSLASGGAVSTGELFF.

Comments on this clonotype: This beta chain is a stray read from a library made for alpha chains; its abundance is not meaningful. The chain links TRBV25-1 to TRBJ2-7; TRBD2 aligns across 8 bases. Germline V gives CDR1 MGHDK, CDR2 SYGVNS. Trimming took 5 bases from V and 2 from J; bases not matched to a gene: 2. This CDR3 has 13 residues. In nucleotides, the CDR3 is TGTGCCAGCAGTTGGCGGGGGGCCTACGAGCAGTACTTC. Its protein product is CASSWRGAYEQYF.

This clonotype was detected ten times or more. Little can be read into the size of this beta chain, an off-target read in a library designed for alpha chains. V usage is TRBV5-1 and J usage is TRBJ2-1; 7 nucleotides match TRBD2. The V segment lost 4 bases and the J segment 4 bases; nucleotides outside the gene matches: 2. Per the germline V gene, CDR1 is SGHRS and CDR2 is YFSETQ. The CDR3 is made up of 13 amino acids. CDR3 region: CASSRLAYNEQFF. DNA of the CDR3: TGCGCCAGCAGCAGACTAGCTTACAATGAGCAGTTCTTC.

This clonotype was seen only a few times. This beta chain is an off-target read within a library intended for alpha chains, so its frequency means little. The CDR3 is CASSLGGTKETQYF. CDR3 nucleotides: TGTGCCAGCAGTTTAGGAGGGACCAAAGAGACCCAGTACTTC. This chain uses TRBV27 with TRBJ2-5, with D possibly being TRBD2 (6 bases). V lost 2 bases, J lost 3 bases, and 10 bases lay in between. Per the germline V gene, CDR1 is MNHEY and CDR2 is SMNVEV (reference sequence). The CDR3 length is 14 residues.

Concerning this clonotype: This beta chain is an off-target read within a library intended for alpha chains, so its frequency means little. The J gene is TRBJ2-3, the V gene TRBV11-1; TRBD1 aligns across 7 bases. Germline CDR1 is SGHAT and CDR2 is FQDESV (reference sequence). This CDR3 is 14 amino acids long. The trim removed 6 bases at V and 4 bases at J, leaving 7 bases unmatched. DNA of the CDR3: TGTGCCAGCAGAGTTGACAGGGTCGCAGATACGCAGTATTTT. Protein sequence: CASRVDRVADTQYF.

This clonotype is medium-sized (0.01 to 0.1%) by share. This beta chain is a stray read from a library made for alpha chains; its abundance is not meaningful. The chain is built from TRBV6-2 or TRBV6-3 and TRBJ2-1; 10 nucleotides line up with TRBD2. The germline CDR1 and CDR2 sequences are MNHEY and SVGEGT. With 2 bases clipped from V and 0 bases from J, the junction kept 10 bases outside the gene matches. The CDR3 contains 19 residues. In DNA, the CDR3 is TGTGCCAGCAGTTACCGGTCATTAGCGGGGGGCCGCTCCTACAATGAGCAGTTCTTC. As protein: CASSYRSLAGGRSYNEQFF.

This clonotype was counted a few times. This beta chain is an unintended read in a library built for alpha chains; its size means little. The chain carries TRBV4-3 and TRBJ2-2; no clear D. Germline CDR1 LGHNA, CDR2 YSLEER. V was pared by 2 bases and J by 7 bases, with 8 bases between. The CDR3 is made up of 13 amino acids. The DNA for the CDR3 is TGCGCCAGCAGCCAACTGGGAATCGGGGAGCTGTTTTTT. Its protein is CASSQLGIGELFF.

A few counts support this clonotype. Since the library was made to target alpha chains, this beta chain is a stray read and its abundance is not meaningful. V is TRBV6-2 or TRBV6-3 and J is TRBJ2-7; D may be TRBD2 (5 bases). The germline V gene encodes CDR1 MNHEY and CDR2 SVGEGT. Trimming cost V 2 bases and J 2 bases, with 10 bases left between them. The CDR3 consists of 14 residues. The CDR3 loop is CASSYRQTTYEQYF. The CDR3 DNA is TGTGCCAGCAGTTACCGCCAGACTACCTACGAGCAGTACTTC.

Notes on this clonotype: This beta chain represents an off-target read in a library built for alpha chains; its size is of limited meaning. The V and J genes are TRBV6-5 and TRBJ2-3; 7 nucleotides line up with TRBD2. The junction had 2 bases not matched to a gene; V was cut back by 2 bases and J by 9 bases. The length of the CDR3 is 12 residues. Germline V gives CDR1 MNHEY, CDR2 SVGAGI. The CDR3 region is CASSYPGGTQYF. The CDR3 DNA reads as TGTGCCAGCAGTTACCCCGGGGGGACGCAGTATTTT.